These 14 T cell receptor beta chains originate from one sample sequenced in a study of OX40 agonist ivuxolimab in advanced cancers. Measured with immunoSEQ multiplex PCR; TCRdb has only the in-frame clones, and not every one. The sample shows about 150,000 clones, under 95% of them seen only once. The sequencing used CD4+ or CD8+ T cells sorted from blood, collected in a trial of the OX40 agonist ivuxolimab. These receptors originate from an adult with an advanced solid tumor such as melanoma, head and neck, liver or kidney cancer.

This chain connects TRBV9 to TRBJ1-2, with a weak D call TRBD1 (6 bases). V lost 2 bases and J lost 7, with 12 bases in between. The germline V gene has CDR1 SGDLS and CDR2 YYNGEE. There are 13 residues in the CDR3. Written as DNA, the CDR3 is TGTGCCAGCAGCGTGGACAGTTGGTTTGGCTACACCTTC. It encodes CASSVDSWFGYTF.

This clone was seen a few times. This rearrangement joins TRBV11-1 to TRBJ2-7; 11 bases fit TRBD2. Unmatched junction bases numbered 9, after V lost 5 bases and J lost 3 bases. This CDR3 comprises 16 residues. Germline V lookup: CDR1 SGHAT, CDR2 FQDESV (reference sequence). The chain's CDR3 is CASSRSGLAGGYEQYF. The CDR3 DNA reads TGTGCCAGCAGCCGATCTGGACTAGCGGGCGGCTACGAGCAGTACTTC. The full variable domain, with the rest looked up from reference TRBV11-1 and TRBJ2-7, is EAEVAQSPRYKITEKSQAVAFWCDPISGHATLYWYRQILGQGPELLVQFQDESVVDDSQLPKDRFSAERLKGVDSTLKIQPAELGDSAMYLCASSRSGLAGGYEQYFGPGTRLTVT.

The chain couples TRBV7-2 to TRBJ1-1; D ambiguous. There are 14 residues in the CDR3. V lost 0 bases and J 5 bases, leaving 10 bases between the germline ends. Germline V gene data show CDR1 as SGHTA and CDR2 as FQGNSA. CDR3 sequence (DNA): TGTGCCAGCAGCTTAGCATCAGTCGGGACTGAAGCTTTCTTT. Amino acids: CASSLASVGTEAFF.

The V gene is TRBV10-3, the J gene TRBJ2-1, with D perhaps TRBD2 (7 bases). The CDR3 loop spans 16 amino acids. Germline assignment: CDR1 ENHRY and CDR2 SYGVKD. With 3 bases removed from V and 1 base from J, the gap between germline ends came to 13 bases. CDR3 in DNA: TGTGCCATCAGTGACCTTGGGGGGGCTTCCTACAATGAGCAGTTCTTC. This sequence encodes CAISDLGGASYNEQFF.

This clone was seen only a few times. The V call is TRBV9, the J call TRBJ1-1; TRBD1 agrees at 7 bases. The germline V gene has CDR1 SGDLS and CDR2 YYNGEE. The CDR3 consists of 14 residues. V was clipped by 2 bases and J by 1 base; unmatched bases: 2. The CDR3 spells CASSVDRANTEAFF. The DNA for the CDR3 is TGTGCCAGCAGCGTCGACAGGGCGAACACTGAAGCTTTCTTT.

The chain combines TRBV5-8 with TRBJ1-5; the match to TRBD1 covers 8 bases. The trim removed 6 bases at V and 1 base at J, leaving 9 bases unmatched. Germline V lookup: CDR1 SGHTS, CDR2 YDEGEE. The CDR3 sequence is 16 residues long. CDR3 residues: CASNSGDRISNQPQHF. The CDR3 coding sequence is TGTGCCAGCAACTCAGGGGACAGGATAAGCAATCAGCCCCAGCATTTT.

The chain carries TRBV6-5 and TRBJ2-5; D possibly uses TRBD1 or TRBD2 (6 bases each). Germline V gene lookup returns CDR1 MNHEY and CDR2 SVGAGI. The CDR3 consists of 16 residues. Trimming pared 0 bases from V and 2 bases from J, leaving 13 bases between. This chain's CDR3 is CASSYSIGGPQETQYF. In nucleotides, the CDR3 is TGTGCCAGCAGTTACTCCATCGGGGGCCCACAAGAGACCCAGTACTTC.

The CDR3 here is CASSGGRPHGYTF. The DNA of the CDR3 is TGTGCCAGCAGTGGGGGCAGGCCCCATGGCTACACCTTC. The V and J genes are TRBV27 and TRBJ1-2, with D possibly being TRBD1 (6 bases). Germline CDR1 MNHEY, CDR2 SMNVEV (reference sequence). V was shortened by 5 bases and J by 6 bases, with 13 bases between the two germline ends. The CDR3 is 13 amino acids.

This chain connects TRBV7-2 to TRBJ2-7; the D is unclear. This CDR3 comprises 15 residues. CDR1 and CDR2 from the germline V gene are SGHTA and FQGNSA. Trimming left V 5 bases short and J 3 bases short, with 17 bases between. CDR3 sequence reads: CASSPLAGRLYEQYF. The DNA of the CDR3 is TGTGCCAGCAGCCCGCTCGCCGGGCGCCTCTACGAGCAGTACTTC.

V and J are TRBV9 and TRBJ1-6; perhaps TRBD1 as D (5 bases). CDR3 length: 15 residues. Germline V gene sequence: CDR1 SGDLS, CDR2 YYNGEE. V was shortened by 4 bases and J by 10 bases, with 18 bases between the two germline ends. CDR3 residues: CASSRIGTEGSPLHF. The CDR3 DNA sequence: TGTGCCAGCAGCCGTATCGGGACGGAGGGCTCACCCCTCCACTTT.

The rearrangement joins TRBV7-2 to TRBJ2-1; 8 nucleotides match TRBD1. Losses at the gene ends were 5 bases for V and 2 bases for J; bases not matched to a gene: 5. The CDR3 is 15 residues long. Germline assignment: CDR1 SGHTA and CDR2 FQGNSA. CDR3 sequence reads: CASSLDRGPYNEQFF. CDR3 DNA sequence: TGTGCCAGCAGCCTTGACAGGGGCCCCTACAATGAGCAGTTCTTC.

The DNA for the CDR3 is TGCGCCAGCAGCCAGGGTTCCGTCTTGAACACTGAAGCTTTCTTT. Its protein is CASSQGSVLNTEAFF. V gene TRBV5-1 combines with J gene TRBJ1-1; D possibly corresponds to TRBD1 (5 bases). Trimming cost V 4 bases and J 0 bases, with 13 bases left between them. Germline loops: CDR1 SGHRS, CDR2 YFSETQ. The CDR3 is 15 residues long.

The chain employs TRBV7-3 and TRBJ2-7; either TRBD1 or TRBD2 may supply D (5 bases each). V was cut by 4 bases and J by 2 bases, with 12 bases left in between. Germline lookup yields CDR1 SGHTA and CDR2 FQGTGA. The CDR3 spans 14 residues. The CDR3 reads CASSSGTRPYEQYF. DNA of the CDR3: TGTGCCAGCAGCTCCGGGACCCGCCCCTACGAGCAGTACTTC.

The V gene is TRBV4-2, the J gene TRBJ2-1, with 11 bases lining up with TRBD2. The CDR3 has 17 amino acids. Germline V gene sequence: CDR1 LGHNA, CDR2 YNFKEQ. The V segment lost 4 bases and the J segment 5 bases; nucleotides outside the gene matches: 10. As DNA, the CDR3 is TGTGCCAGCAGCCTCATGGGGCAGGGACTAGCGGACAATGAGCAGTTCTTC. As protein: CASSLMGQGLADNEQFF.